Listed below are T cell receptor beta chains from one sample, sequenced in a study of vaccination effects on CD4 cells after COVID-19. This table comes from immunoSEQ multiplex PCR, and its TCRdb copy is limited to in-frame clones, with some not included. The sample contains under 45,000 clones, roughly 70% of which appear only once. Antigen specificity for these receptors is unknown. The sample consisted of CD4+ T cells from PBMCs cultured with HCoV-OC43 spike peptides, taken before COVID-19 vaccination. These receptors originate from a human donor who received a COVID-19 vaccine. The CDR3 runs from the conserved cysteine through the conserved F or W. A D gene is named only where the DNA matches it firmly. The listing skips clone size in some rows; elsewhere it reads once, few, many or a size class.

abundance,j_gene,d_gene,v_gene,CDR3nt,CDR3aa
many,TRBJ1-5,.,TRBV6-1,TGTGCCAGCAGTGAAGTGGGAGGGGGAAGAGGCAATCAGCCCCAGCATTTT,CASSEVGGGRGNQPQHF
.,TRBJ1-3,.,TRBV30,TGTGCCTGGAGTGCAGGGACTGGAAACACCATATATTTT,CAWSAGTGNTIYF
.,TRBJ2-6,TRBD1,TRBV9,TGTGCCAGCAGTCCTCGACCAGGGGGTGATGCCTCTGGGGCCAACGTCCTGACTTTC,CASSPRPGGDASGANVLTF
.,TRBJ1-4,.,TRBV11-2,TGTGCCAGCAGCCCCCAGGCCGTGGAAAAACTGTTTTTT,CASSPQAVEKLFF
.,TRBJ1-1,.,TRBV3-1/TRBV3-2,TGTGCCAGCAGCCAATACGGGGGGCTAACGAACACTGAAGCTTTCTTT,CASSQYGGLTNTEAFF
.,TRBJ2-2,.,TRBV4-2,TGTGCCAGCAGCCAAGGGAGAAACACCGGGGAGCTGTTTTTT,CASSQGRNTGELFF
few,TRBJ1-1,TRBD1,TRBV29-1,TGCAGCGTCCCGGGACAGGGAAGCGGGTTTGAAGCTTTCTTT,CSVPGQGSGFEAFF
few,TRBJ1-5,TRBD1,TRBV19,TGTGCCAGTAGCGCGACAGGGAACAGCAATCAGCCCCAGCATTTT,CASSATGNSNQPQHF
.,TRBJ2-1,TRBD2,TRBV5-1,TGCGCCAGCAGCTTGGGACTAGCGGGCTACAATGAGCAGTTCTTC,CASSLGLAGYNEQFF
.,TRBJ2-1,.,TRBV3-1/TRBV3-2,TGTGCCAGCAGCCAAGGTAAAGGCAATGAGCAGTTCTTC,CASSQGKGNEQFF
.,TRBJ1-1,TRBD1,TRBV5-1,TGCGCCAGCAGCTTGGGACAGGGGGCCACTGAAGCTTTCTTT,CASSLGQGATEAFF
once,TRBJ1-6,.,TRBV6-1,TGTGCCAGCAGTGAAGACATCCTCAATTCACCCCTCCACTTT,CASSEDILNSPLHF
.,TRBJ1-1,TRBD1,TRBV24-1,TGTGCCACCAGTGATAGGGACAGCTCACCCACCCGCATGAACACTGAAGCTTTCTTT,CATSDRDSSPTRMNTEAFF
.,TRBJ1-2,.,TRBV19,TGTGCCAGTAGTTACCCGAGGGGAGGTAACTATGGCTACACCTTC,CASSYPRGGNYGYTF
.,TRBJ2-3,.,TRBV11-3,TGTGCCAGCAGCTCGGGGGCCTCTCCCGGCACAGATACGCAGTATTTT,CASSSGASPGTDTQYF
few,TRBJ2-1,.,TRBV5-6,TGTGCCAGCAGCTTTAACAATGAGCAGTTCTTC,CASSFNNEQFF
.,TRBJ2-1,TRBD2,TRBV6-6,TGTGCCAGCAGTCCCGAAACGGCGGGGGGGCCGTACAATGAGCAGTTCTTC,CASSPETAGGPYNEQFF
few,TRBJ1-6,.,TRBV7-9,TGTGCCAGCAGCTTAGAGGGCGGGGCCCCCACCTATAATTCACCCCTCCACTTT,CASSLEGGAPTYNSPLHF
few,TRBJ2-1,TRBD2,TRBV5-1,TGCGCCAGCAGCTTGGGGGCGGGAGGGCCGCATGAGCAGTTCTTC,CASSLGAGGPHEQFF
few,TRBJ1-5,.,TRBV5-1,TGCGCCAGCAACGGATTACCTCAGCCCCAGCATTTT,CASNGLPQPQHF
once,TRBJ1-3,TRBD1,TRBV7-9,TGTGCCAGCAGCTTCTTACAGGGGGCGCGGGGAAACACCATATATTTT,CASSFLQGARGNTIYF
.,TRBJ2-1,.,TRBV6-6,TGTGCCAGCAGACCCCCTCTACTTGACAATGAGCAGTTCTTC,CASRPPLLDNEQFF
.,TRBJ2-1,.,TRBV4-2,TGTGCCAGCAGCCAAGATAGGCGGGAACTCTACAATGAGCAGTTCTTC,CASSQDRRELYNEQFF